This T cell receptor beta chain is from a study of beta chain features in type 1 diabetes. Study-level findings and limits: In every one of the four CD4+ subsets, TCRB CDR3s were moderately but significantly shorter in Type 1 diabetes patients.

The sequenced template was cDNA made from the entire isolated RNA. The method was immunoSEQ multiplex PCR; TCRdb's version includes in-frame clones alone and lacks a portion of them. The top ten hold 0.53% of the sample, which has around 100,000 clones, roughly 28% seen once. On this clone itself: Its specificity is not known.

The receptor comes from a woman younger than 35 with type 1 diabetes. Sample: central memory CD4+ T cells from blood.

The CDR3 here is CAISDVRWRGGNTIYF. CDR3 DNA sequence: TGTGCCATCAGTGACGTTCGTTGGAGAGGGGGAAACACCATATATTTT. The gene calls are TRBV10-3 and TRBJ1-3; D call uncertain. Germline V lookup: CDR1 ENHRY, CDR2 SYGVKD. CDR3 length: 16 residues. Trimming cost V 3 bases and J 4 bases, with 16 bases left between them.